What follows are 30 T cell receptor beta chains derived from one specimen sequenced in a study of blood T cell repertoires in COVID-19 (dated by TCRdb to the early 2020s). Receptor libraries were prepared by the immunoSEQ multiplex PCR assay. TCRdb carries this immuneACCESS record with in-frame sequences only. Its versions omit some clonotypes, under half of them owing to an unresolved V gene in the studies checked, with the rest unexplained. This sample holds 65,000 to 80,000 clones; approximately 90% were observed only once. Of the sample, approximately 4.2% falls within the top ten clones. Sequenced sample: peripheral blood. The receptors stem from a man between 45 and 60 years old with active COVID-19.

The V gene is TRBV27, the J gene TRBJ2-7, with 7 bases aligning to TRBD2. The germline V gene has CDR1 MNHEY and CDR2 SMNVEV (reference sequence). Losses at the gene ends were 3 bases for V and 7 bases for J; bases not matched to a gene: 9. The CDR3 consists of 14 residues. Here the CDR3 reads CASSFRQGLWEQYF. CDR3 in DNA: TGTGCCAGCAGTTTCCGGCAGGGACTATGGGAGCAGTACTTC.

A note on this clone: The junction does not match germline at one end; this may be a read error. The chain combines TRBV5-4 with TRBJ1-1; D is possibly TRBD1 (6 bases). Germline-derived CDR1 and CDR2 are SGHNT and YYREEE (reference sequence). CDR3 length: 13 residues. The CDR3 sequence: CASSLAGANEAFF. CDR3 nucleotide sequence: TGTGCCAGCAGTTTGGCAGGGGCAAATGAAGCTTTCTTT.

The gene calls are TRBV28 and TRBJ2-3; possible D gene TRBD2, 6 bases. This CDR3 has 13 residues. Germline CDR1 MDHEN, CDR2 SYDVKM. V lost 7 bases, J lost 1 base, and 9 bases lay in between. CDR3 sequence (DNA): TGTGCCAGCAAGGGAGGCGGCACAGATACGCAGTATTTT. Amino acid sequence: CASKGGGTDTQYF. Using reference TRBV28 and TRBJ2-3 for the parts outside the CDR3, the full variable domain is DVKVTQSSRYLVKRTGEKVFLECVQDMDHENMFWYRQDPGLGLRLIYFSYDVKMKEKGDIPEGYSVSREKKERFSLILESASTNQTSMYLCASKGGGTDTQYFGPGTRLTVL.

The chain recombines TRBV28 with TRBJ1-2; D not resolved. The germline V gene encodes CDR1 MDHEN and CDR2 SYDVKM. This CDR3 region has 15 residues. The V end was cut by 2 bases, the J end by 4 bases, with 14 bases between. CDR3 residues: CASSLPGGGSYGYTF. CDR3 in DNA: TGTGCCAGCAGTTTACCGGGTGGCGGATCCTATGGCTACACCTTC.

The chain carries TRBV11-3 and TRBJ2-3; 7 nucleotides match TRBD2. CDR1 and CDR2 from the germline V gene are SGHNT and YENEEA. The CDR3 loop spans 16 amino acids. V lost 5 bases and J lost 7; bases outside the gene matches: 15. CDR3 nucleotides: TGTGCCAGCAGCGTTCAGGGCGGGGGATCCGCGAATACGCAGTATTTT. The encoded protein is CASSVQGGGSANTQYF. Filled out from reference TRBV11-3 and TRBJ2-3, the complete variable domain reads EAGVVQSPRYKIIEKKQPVAFWCNPISGHNTLYWYLQNLGQGPELLIRYENEEAVDDSQLPKDRFSAERLKGVDSTLKIQPAELGDSAVYLCASSVQGGGSANTQYFGPGTRLTVL.

The chain has TRBV5-1 and TRBJ1-1; the D gene is possibly TRBD1 (6 bases). Germline values: CDR1 SGHRS, CDR2 YFSETQ. The CDR3 has 14 amino acids. V was pared by 5 bases and J by 8 bases, with 19 bases between. CDR3 DNA: TGCGCCAGCAGTTCTCGGGACACCGGAGAGGAAGCTTTCTTT. Its translation: CASSSRDTGEEAFF.

This chain links TRBV6-5 with TRBJ1-5; maybe TRBD1 (5 bases). V lost 6 bases to trimming and J lost 1 base, with 10 bases between them. This CDR3 is built from 14 residues. From germline, CDR1 is MNHEY and CDR2 SVGAGI. CDR3 protein: CASRAGGSNQPQHF. CDR3 bases: TGTGCCAGCAGGGCGGGGGGGAGCAATCAGCCCCAGCATTTT.

V and J are TRBV28 and TRBJ2-1, with D tentatively TRBD2 (5 bases). This CDR3 spans 13 amino acids. Trimming stripped 2 bases from V and 5 bases from J, with 7 bases between. CDR1 and CDR2 (germline): MDHEN, SYDVKM. This CDR3 is CASSLGRDNEQFF. The CDR3, as DNA: TGTGCCAGCAGTTTAGGGCGGGACAATGAGCAGTTCTTC. Variable domain in full (rest from reference TRBV28 and TRBJ2-1): DVKVTQSSRYLVKRTGEKVFLECVQDMDHENMFWYRQDPGLGLRLIYFSYDVKMKEKGDIPEGYSVSREKKERFSLILESASTNQTSMYLCASSLGRDNEQFFGPGTRLTVL.

The chain couples TRBV7-9 to TRBJ2-1; TRBD2 aligns across 11 bases. With 1 base clipped from V and 7 bases from J, the junction kept 3 bases outside the gene matches. Per the germline V gene, CDR1 is SEHNR and CDR2 is FQNEAQ (reference sequence). This CDR3 has 15 residues. The CDR3 region is CASSLGRTSGNEQFF. The CDR3 DNA reads TGTGCCAGCAGCTTAGGAAGGACTAGCGGGAATGAGCAGTTCTTC. The variable domain in full, completed from reference TRBV7-9 and TRBJ2-1, reads DTGVSQNPRHKITKRGQNVTFRCDPISEHNRLYWYRQTLGQGPEFLTYFQNEAQLEKSRLLSDRFSAERPKGSFSTLEIQRTEQGDSAMYLCASSLGRTSGNEQFFGPGTRLTVL.

The gene calls are TRBV14 and TRBJ1-1; D unclear. CDR3 size: 14 residues. V lost 4 bases and J 0 bases, leaving 9 bases between the germline ends. Germline values: CDR1 SGHDN, CDR2 FVKESK. CDR3 sequence (DNA): TGTGCCAGCAGCCCCCGCGGTCTGAACACTGAAGCTTTCTTT. Its protein is CASSPRGLNTEAFF.

The chain is built from TRBV3-1 (or the pseudogene TRBV3-2) and TRBJ2-2; 8 bases map to TRBD1. The V and J ends lost 5 bases and 4 bases, in that order; junction bases with no gene match: 9. Germline lookup yields CDR1 LGHDT and CDR2 YNNKEL (reference sequence). CDR3 length: 16 amino acids. Here the CDR3 reads CASSTRQGRFTGELFF. Written as DNA, the CDR3 is TGTGCCAGCAGCACCCGACAGGGGCGATTCACCGGGGAGCTGTTTTTT.

The rearrangement joins TRBV7-9 to TRBJ1-1; no definite D call. The germline gives CDR1 SEHNR, CDR2 FQNEAQ (reference sequence). The CDR3 is 13 residues long. Between the trimmed V and J ends, which lost 1 base and 0 bases, there was a span of 3 bases. The CDR3: CASSLELNTEAFF. In nucleotides, the CDR3 is TGTGCCAGCAGCTTAGAGCTGAACACTGAAGCTTTCTTT.

J is TRBJ2-7 and V is TRBV7-8; TRBD2 agrees at 8 bases. With 1 base clipped from V and 1 base from J, the junction kept 6 bases outside the gene matches. The CDR3 length is 16 residues. The germline gives CDR1 SGHVS, CDR2 FQNEAQ. The chain's CDR3 is CASSLVTGGRSYEQYF. The CDR3 bases are TGTGCCAGCAGCTTAGTCACTGGCGGGAGGTCCTACGAGCAGTACTTC.

The CDR3, as DNA: TGTGCCAGCAGCCGGGGGGCGGCGATAGCTTTCTTT. Translation gives CASSRGAAIAFF. The gene calls are TRBV5-8 and TRBJ1-1; D might be TRBD1 (6 bases). The V gene lost 4 bases and the J gene lost 10 bases, with 14 bases spanning the gap. This CDR3 has 12 residues. Germline CDR1 is SGHTS and CDR2 is YDEGEE.

The CDR3: CSVTSGGLPDTQYF. DNA for the CDR3: TGCAGCGTGACTAGCGGGGGCCTCCCAGATACGCAGTATTTT. This chain joins TRBV29-1 and TRBJ2-3; 12 bases are shared with TRBD2. Germline CDR1 SQVTM, CDR2 ANQGSEA. The length of the CDR3 is 14 residues. J gave up 4 bases and V 6 bases, and 5 bases lay outside the gene matches.

J is TRBJ2-7 and V is TRBV30; 9 bases align to TRBD2. V gave up 5 bases and J gave up 5 bases; unmatched junction bases: 16. Germline CDR1 GTSNPN, CDR2 SVGIG (reference sequence). The CDR3 contains 16 residues. The CDR3 region is CAWSSPTGLARNEQYF. The CDR3 coding sequence is TGTGCCTGGTCATCCCCGACGGGACTAGCTCGGAACGAGCAGTACTTC.

The CDR3 bases are TGTGCCAGCAGTTTCATTCGTTCTGCGGCCTACGAGCAGTACTTC. Encoded protein: CASSFIRSAAYEQYF. V usage is TRBV28 and J usage is TRBJ2-7; D unresolved. Germline V gene data show CDR1 as MDHEN and CDR2 as SYDVKM. The CDR3 contains 15 residues. The V and J ends lost 3 bases and 2 bases respectively, with 14 bases between them. Using reference TRBV28 and TRBJ2-7 for the parts outside the CDR3, the full variable domain is DVKVTQSSRYLVKRTGEKVFLECVQDMDHENMFWYRQDPGLGLRLIYFSYDVKMKEKGDIPEGYSVSREKKERFSLILESASTNQTSMYLCASSFIRSAAYEQYFGPGTRLTVT.

The J gene is TRBJ1-2, the V gene TRBV6-2 or TRBV6-3; no firm D call. Trimming took off 2 bases at V and 3 bases at J, with 25 bases between the two ends. Germline V gene lookup returns CDR1 MNHEY and CDR2 SVGEGT. The length of the CDR3 is 19 residues. For the CDR3, the DNA is TGTGCCAGCAGTTACCGAGGCTATTCCAGTACTGTCCGCGACTATGGCTACACCTTC. Encoded protein: CASSYRGYSSTVRDYGYTF.

The chain employs TRBV9 and TRBJ1-3, with D perhaps matching TRBD1 (6 bases). The CDR3 length is 16 residues. Germline lookup yields CDR1 SGDLS and CDR2 YYNGEE. Trimming left V 3 bases short and J 0 bases short, with 13 bases between. This chain's CDR3 is CASSEGGGASGNTIYF. CDR3 DNA: TGTGCCAGCAGCGAGGGAGGGGGGGCCTCTGGAAACACCATATATTTT.

This clone was seen once. J is TRBJ2-1 and V is TRBV9, with 8 bases matching TRBD2. The CDR3 contains 18 residues. Trimming cost V 2 bases and J 5 bases; bases outside gene matches: 15. Per germline, CDR1 SGDLS and CDR2 YYNGEE. DNA of the CDR3: TGTGCCAGCAGCGTCACCGCGGGGGGACTAGGATCGGACAATGAGCAGTTCTTC. This sequence encodes CASSVTAGGLGSDNEQFF.

The chain employs TRBV11-1 and TRBJ2-5, with D unresolved. Trimming shortened V by 3 bases and J by 1 base, and 15 bases separated the two germline ends. This CDR3 has 16 residues. Germline-derived CDR1 and CDR2 are SGHAT and FQDESV (reference sequence). Written as DNA, the CDR3 is TGTGCCAGCAGCTTGTTGACTCTACTTGGCCAAGAGACCCAGTACTTC. Residues: CASSLLTLLGQETQYF.

For the CDR3, the DNA is TGCGCCAGCAGCTTGGTGACAGGGCAAGGAAACACCATATATTTT. Protein product: CASSLVTGQGNTIYF. The chain carries TRBV5-1 and TRBJ1-3, with 7 bases that match TRBD1. CDR1 SGHRS and CDR2 YFSETQ come from the germline V gene. After removal of 0 bases from V and 4 bases from J, the junction contained 4 bases not matched to a gene. The CDR3 extends over 15 amino acids.

The rearrangement joins TRBV29-1 to TRBJ1-1; tentatively, D is TRBD1 (6 bases). The V end lost 0 bases, the J end lost 1 base, and 12 bases lay between the germline ends. Germline assignment: CDR1 SQVTM and CDR2 ANQGSEA. The CDR3 extends over 15 amino acids. In DNA, the CDR3 is TGCAGCGTTGAAGATTCAGGGGCGCCGAACACTGAAGCTTTCTTT. Protein product: CSVEDSGAPNTEAFF.

The CDR3 protein is CASGTSSTDTQYF. The CDR3 DNA reads as TGTGCCAGCGGGACATCTAGCACAGATACGCAGTATTTT. The V and J genes are TRBV28 and TRBJ2-3, with a weak D call TRBD1 (6 bases). V lost 8 bases and J 0 bases, leaving 9 bases between the germline ends. Per the germline V gene, CDR1 is MDHEN and CDR2 is SYDVKM. The CDR3 is 13 amino acids.

This sequence joins TRBV19 and TRBJ1-1; 7 nucleotides agree with TRBD1. The trim removed 5 bases at V and 9 bases at J, leaving 6 bases unmatched. CDR1 and CDR2 from the germline V gene are LNHDA and SQIVND (reference sequence). The CDR3 contains 12 residues. CDR3 sequence reads: CASSVLQGKAFF. The CDR3 DNA is TGTGCCAGTAGTGTTTTACAGGGGAAAGCTTTCTTT.

The CDR3 reads CASSGLPGLAAGDTQYF. For the CDR3, the DNA is TGTGCCAGCAGTGGTCTACCGGGACTAGCGGCGGGGGATACGCAGTATTTT. V and J are TRBV6-1 and TRBJ2-3, with TRBD2 matching over 11 bases. Germline V gene data show CDR1 as MNHNS and CDR2 as SASEGT. The CDR3 loop spans 17 amino acids. With V trimmed by 4 bases and J by 6 bases, 12 bases remained unmatched.

This chain links TRBV7-6 with TRBJ1-1; 7 bases fit TRBD1. Germline values: CDR1 SGHVS, CDR2 FNYEAQ. Unmatched junction bases numbered 25, after V lost 5 bases and J lost 4 bases. There are 20 residues in the CDR3. CDR3 amino acids: CASSPFYSTGEGFLGTEAFF. The CDR3 DNA reads as TGTGCCAGCAGCCCATTCTACAGCACAGGGGAAGGATTTTTGGGCACTGAAGCTTTCTTT.

This clone has a single count. This chain links TRBV19 with TRBJ2-7; the D gene is possibly TRBD2 (6 bases). The CDR3 is 13 residues long. The ends were cut back, 7 bases at V and 3 bases at J, with 13 bases in the middle. CDR1 is LNHDA and CDR2 is SQIVND in the germline V gene (reference sequence). The CDR3 DNA is TGTGCCAGTACCGCCGGACTACACTACGAGCAGTACTTC. It translates to CASTAGLHYEQYF.

This clone showed up just once. The chain carries TRBV5-4 and TRBJ2-7, with 7 bases fitting TRBD1. This CDR3 spans 13 amino acids. The germline V gene encodes CDR1 SGHNT and CDR2 YYREEE (reference sequence). J gave up 2 bases and V 4 bases, and 3 bases lay outside the gene matches. The CDR3 DNA sequence: TGTGCCAGCAGCCCAGGGACAGCCTACGAGCAGTACTTC. It yields the protein CASSPGTAYEQYF.

The V gene is TRBV28, the J gene TRBJ1-2; unclear D gene. With 1 base removed from V and 2 bases from J, the gap between germline ends came to 5 bases. The CDR3 is 13 amino acids. Germline CDR1 reads MDHEN; CDR2 reads SYDVKM. For the CDR3, the DNA is TGTGCCAGCAGTTTATCTATCAACTATGGCTACACCTTC. Protein product: CASSLSINYGYTF.